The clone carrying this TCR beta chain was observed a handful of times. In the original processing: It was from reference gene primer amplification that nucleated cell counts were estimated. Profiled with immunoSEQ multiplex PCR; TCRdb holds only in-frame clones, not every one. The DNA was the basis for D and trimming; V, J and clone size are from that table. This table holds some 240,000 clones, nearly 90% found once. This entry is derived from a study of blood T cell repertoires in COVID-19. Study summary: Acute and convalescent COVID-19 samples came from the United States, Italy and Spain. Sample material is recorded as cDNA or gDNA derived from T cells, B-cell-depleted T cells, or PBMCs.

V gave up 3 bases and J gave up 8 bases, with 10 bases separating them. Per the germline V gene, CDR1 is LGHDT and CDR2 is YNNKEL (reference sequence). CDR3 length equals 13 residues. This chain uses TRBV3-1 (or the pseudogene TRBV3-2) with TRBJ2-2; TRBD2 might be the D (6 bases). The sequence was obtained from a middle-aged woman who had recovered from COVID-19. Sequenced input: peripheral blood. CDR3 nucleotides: TGTGCCAGCAGCCAGAGAGGAGGGGGGGAGCTGTTTTTT. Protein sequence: CASSQRGGGELFF.